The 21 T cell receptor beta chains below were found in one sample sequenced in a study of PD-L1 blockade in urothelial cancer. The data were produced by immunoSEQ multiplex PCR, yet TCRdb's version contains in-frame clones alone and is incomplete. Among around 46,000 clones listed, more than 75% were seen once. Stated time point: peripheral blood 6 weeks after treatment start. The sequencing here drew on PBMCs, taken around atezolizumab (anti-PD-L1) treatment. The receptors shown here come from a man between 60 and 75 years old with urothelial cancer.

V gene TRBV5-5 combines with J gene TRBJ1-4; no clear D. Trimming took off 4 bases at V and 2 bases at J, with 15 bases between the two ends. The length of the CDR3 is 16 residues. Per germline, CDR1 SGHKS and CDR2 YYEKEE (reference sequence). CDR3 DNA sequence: TGTGCCAGCAGCCGCTCTACAGTAAATACTAATGAAAAACTGTTTTTT. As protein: CASSRSTVNTNEKLFF.

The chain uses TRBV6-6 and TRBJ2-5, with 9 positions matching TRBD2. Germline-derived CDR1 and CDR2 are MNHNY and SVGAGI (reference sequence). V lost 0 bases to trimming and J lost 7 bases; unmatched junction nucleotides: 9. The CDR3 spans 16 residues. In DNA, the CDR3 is TGTGCCAGCAGTTACTCCGGCGGGGGGGCCGGTTCGACCCAGTACTTC. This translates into CASSYSGGGAGSTQYF.

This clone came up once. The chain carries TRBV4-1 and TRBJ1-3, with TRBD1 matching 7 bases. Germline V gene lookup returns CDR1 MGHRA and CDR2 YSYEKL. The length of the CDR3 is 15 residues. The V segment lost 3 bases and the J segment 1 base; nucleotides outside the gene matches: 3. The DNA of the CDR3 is TGCGCCAGCAGCCAGGGACAGCAGTCTGGAAACACCATATATTTT. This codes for CASSQGQQSGNTIYF.

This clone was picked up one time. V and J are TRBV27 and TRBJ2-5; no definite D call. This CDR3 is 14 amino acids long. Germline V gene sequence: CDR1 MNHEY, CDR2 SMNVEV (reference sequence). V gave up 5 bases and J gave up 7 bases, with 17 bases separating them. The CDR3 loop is CASSPRSQTGTQYF. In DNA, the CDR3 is TGTGCCAGCAGTCCGCGGTCCCAAACGGGGACCCAGTACTTC.

CDR3 loop: CASSIGALYNEQFF. The CDR3 DNA reads TGTGCCAGCAGCATAGGGGCGCTCTACAATGAGCAGTTCTTC. J is TRBJ2-1 and V is TRBV21-1; TRBD1, the table's D call, was not compared with the DNA. TRBV21-1 is given as a pseudogene. The CDR3 is made up of 14 amino acids.

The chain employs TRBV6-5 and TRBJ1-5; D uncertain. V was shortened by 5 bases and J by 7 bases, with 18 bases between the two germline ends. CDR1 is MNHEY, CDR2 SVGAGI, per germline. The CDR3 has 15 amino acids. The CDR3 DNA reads TGTGCCAGCAGTCCTCGGGCGGAGACGGGGCAGCCCCAGCATTTT. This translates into CASSPRAETGQPQHF.

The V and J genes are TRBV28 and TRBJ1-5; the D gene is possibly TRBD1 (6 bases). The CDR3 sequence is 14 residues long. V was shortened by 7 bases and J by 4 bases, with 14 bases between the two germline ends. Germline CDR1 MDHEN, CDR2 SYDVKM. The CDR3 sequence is CASIMDQGNQPQHF. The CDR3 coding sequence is TGTGCCAGCATTATGGATCAGGGGAATCAGCCCCAGCATTTT.

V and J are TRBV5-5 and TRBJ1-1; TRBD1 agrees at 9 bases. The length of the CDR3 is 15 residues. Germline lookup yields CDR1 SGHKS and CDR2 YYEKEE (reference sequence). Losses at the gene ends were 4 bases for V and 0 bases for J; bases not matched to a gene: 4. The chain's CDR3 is CASSRQGEMNTEAFF. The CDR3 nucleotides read TGTGCCAGCAGCCGACAGGGGGAAATGAACACTGAAGCTTTCTTT.

The chain's CDR3 is CASSKMRGANVLTF. The DNA for the CDR3 is TGTGCCAGCAGCAAGATGCGAGGGGCCAACGTCCTGACTTTC. The rearrangement joins TRBV21-1 to TRBJ2-6; no DNA check was done on the table's D call, TRBD2. TRBV21-1 is noted as a pseudogene. The CDR3 consists of 14 residues.

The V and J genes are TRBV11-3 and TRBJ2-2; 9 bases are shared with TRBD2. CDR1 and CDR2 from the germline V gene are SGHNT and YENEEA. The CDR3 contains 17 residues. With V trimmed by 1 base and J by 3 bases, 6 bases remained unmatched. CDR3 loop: CASSLVTTSGDTGELFF. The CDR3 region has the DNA TGTGCCAGCAGCTTAGTTACGACTAGCGGAGACACCGGGGAGCTGTTTTTT.

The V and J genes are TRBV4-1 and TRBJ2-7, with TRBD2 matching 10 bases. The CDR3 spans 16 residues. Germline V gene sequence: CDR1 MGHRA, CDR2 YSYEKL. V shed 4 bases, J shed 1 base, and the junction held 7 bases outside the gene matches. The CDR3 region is CASSPGLAVGSYEQYF. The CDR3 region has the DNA TGCGCCAGCAGCCCCGGACTAGCGGTAGGATCCTACGAGCAGTACTTC.

The CDR3 here is CASRQTGGEETQYF. The CDR3 nucleotides read TGTGCCAGCAGACAGACAGGGGGCGAAGAGACCCAGTACTTC. The rearrangement links TRBV7-9 to TRBJ2-5; TRBD1 matches at 10 bases. CDR1 and CDR2 from the germline V gene are SEHNR and FQNEAQ (reference sequence). This CDR3 spans 14 amino acids. The J segment lost 3 bases and the V segment lost 6 bases, leaving 4 bases of the junction unmatched.

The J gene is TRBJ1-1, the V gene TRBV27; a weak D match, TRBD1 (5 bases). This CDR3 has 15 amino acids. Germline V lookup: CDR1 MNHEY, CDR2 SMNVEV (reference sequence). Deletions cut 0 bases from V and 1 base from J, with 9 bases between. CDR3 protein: CASSLSAGRNTEAFF. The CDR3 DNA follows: TGTGCCAGCAGTTTATCGGCAGGGCGGAACACTGAAGCTTTCTTT.

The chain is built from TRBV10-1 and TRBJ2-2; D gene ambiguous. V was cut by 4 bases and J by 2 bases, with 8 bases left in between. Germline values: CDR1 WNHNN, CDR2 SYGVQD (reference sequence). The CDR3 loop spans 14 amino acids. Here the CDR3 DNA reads TGCGCCAGCAGTGGTGGGCAAAACACCGGGGAGCTGTTTTTT. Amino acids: CASSGGQNTGELFF.

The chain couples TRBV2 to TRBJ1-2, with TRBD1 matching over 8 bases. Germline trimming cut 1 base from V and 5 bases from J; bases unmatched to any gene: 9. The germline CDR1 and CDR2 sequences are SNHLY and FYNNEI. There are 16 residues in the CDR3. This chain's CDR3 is CASSEEARGRRYGYTF. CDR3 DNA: TGTGCCAGCAGTGAAGAGGCCAGGGGGCGACGGTATGGCTACACCTTC.

The chain's CDR3 is CASSSTGTSGSYEQYF. The CDR3, as DNA: TGTGCCAGCAGCTCAACTGGGACTAGCGGCTCCTACGAGCAGTACTTC. This chain uses TRBV9 with TRBJ2-7, with 11 positions matching TRBD2. Germline assignment: CDR1 SGDLS and CDR2 YYNGEE. This CDR3 spans 16 amino acids. After removal of 4 bases from V and 0 bases from J, the junction contained 6 bases not matched to a gene.

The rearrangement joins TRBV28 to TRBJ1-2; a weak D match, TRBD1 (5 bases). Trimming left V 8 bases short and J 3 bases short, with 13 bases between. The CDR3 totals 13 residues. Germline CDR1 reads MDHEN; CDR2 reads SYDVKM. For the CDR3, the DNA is TGTGCCAGCCTATCGGACATCGACTATGGCTACACCTTC. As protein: CASLSDIDYGYTF.

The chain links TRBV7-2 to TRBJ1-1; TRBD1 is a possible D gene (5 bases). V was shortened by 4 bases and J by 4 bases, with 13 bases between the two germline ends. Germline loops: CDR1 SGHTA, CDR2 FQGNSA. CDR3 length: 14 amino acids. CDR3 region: CASSYNGGSTEAFF. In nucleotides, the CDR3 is TGTGCCAGCAGCTATAACGGGGGTAGCACTGAAGCTTTCTTT.

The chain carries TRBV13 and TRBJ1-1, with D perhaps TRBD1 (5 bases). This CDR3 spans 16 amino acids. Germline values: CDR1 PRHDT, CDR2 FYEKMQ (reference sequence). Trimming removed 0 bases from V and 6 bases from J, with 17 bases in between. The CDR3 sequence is CASSLGVMGLGAEAFF. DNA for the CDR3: TGTGCCAGCAGCTTAGGAGTGATGGGGCTCGGCGCTGAAGCTTTCTTT.

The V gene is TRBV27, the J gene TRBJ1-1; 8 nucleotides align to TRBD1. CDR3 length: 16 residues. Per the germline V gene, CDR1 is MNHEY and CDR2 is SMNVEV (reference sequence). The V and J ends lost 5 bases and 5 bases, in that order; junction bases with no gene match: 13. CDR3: CASSLSSGGGWTEAFF. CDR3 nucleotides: TGTGCCAGCAGTCTTTCTTCAGGGGGCGGATGGACTGAAGCTTTCTTT.

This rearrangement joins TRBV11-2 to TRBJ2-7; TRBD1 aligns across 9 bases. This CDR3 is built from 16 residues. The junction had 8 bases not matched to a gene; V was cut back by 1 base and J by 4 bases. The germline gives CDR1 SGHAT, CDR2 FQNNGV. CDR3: CASSLVPTGGQYEQYF. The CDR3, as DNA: TGTGCCAGCAGCTTAGTACCAACAGGGGGCCAGTACGAGCAGTACTTC.